These 17 T cell receptor beta chains came from one sample sequenced in a study of CD8 T cells in ankylosing spondylitis. Antigens of these TCRs are unknown. A single record per CDR3 protein comes from TCRdb applying MiXCR to the 5' RACE reads. The sample carries about 800,000 distinct CDR3 sequences, about 11% recorded once. Whole-study results and caveats: Within ankylosing spondylitis blood, a TCR beta motif made up of eight highly homologous variants appeared to be characteristic.

The material sequenced was blood, either unsorted or a sorted T cell fraction (not recorded which). The receptors shown here come from a male donor with ankylosing spondylitis.

The rearrangement uses TRBV7-9 and TRBJ1-1, with TRBD1 identical over 9 bases. CDR1 and CDR2 from the germline V gene are SEHNR and FQNEAQ (reference sequence). CDR3 length: 14 amino acids. The V and J ends lost 3 bases and 9 bases, in that order; junction bases with no gene match: 8. The CDR3 nucleotides read TGTGCCAGCAGCTTCGGGACAGGGAAATCTAAAGCTTTCTTT. This encodes CASSFGTGKSKAFF.

This clonotype appeared a few times. The chain carries TRBV29-1 and TRBJ1-2; perhaps TRBD1 as D (5 bases). The CDR3 totals 12 residues. The V gene's germline CDR1 is SQVTM and CDR2 ANQGSEA. Trimming took off 3 bases at V and 6 bases at J, with 11 bases between the two ends. The CDR3 nucleotides read TGCAGCGTTGAGGGGGGGGAAGATGGCTACACCTTC. It is translated as CSVEGGEDGYTF. Drawing the rest from reference TRBV29-1 and TRBJ1-2, the complete variable domain is SAVISQKPSRDICQRGTSLTIQCQVDSQVTMMFWYRQQPGQSLTLIATANQGSEATYESGFVIDKFPISRPNLTFSTLTVSNMSPEDSSIYLCSVEGGEDGYTFGSGTRLTVV.

The table lists this clonotype with a few counts. The V and J genes are TRBV29-1 and TRBJ1-2; tentative D call: TRBD1 (5 bases). V lost 3 bases and J lost 4, with 15 bases in between. The CDR3 spans 14 residues. CDR1 SQVTM and CDR2 ANQGSEA come from the germline V gene. This CDR3 is CSVDQGGTFYGYTF. The CDR3, as DNA: TGCAGCGTTGACCAGGGAGGGACTTTCTATGGCTACACCTTC.

The chain carries TRBV5-5 and TRBJ2-5; 7 nucleotides match TRBD1. Trimming cost V 2 bases and J 5 bases; bases outside gene matches: 6. Germline loops: CDR1 SGHKS, CDR2 YYEKEE (reference sequence). The CDR3 loop spans 14 amino acids. This CDR3 reads CASSLQGQTETQYF. In DNA form, the CDR3 reads TGTGCCAGCAGCTTACAGGGACAGACGGAGACCCAGTACTTC.

This clonotype came up a few times. The genes are TRBV24-1 and TRBJ2-3, with 7 bases lining up with TRBD2. The V segment lost 4 bases and the J segment 4 bases; nucleotides outside the gene matches: 4. The germline gives CDR1 KGHDR, CDR2 SFDVKD. The CDR3 has 14 amino acids. The CDR3 protein is CATSELAGADTQYF. CDR3 bases: TGTGCCACCAGTGAATTGGCGGGAGCAGATACGCAGTATTTT.

There are many counts of this clonotype. The CDR3 coding sequence is TGCAGCGTTGCGGCTAGCGGGAGCCAGAATGAGCAGTTCTTC. Its translation is CSVAASGSQNEQFF. V is TRBV29-1 and J is TRBJ2-1, with 10 bases aligning to TRBD2. Germline values: CDR1 SQVTM, CDR2 ANQGSEA. The CDR3 is made up of 14 amino acids. V gave up 4 bases and J gave up 7 bases; unmatched junction bases: 7.

This sequence joins TRBV6-1 and TRBJ1-3; no firm D call. The V end was cut by 6 bases, the J end by 2 bases, with 20 bases between. CDR3 length equals 17 residues. Germline-derived CDR1 and CDR2 are MNHNS and SASEGT. The DNA for the CDR3 is TGTGCCAGCAGCCCGGGAGGGTCAAGGGTGACTGGAAACACCATATATTTT. Protein product: CASSPGGSRVTGNTIYF.

This clonotype was counted ten times or more. This chain links TRBV20-1 with TRBJ1-4, with a tentative D call TRBD1 (5 bases). The germline gives CDR1 DFQATT, CDR2 SNEGSKA (reference sequence). Trimming took 6 bases from V and 6 from J, leaving 14 bases between them. The CDR3 is 13 amino acids. The CDR3 coding sequence is TGCAGTGCCCCGGGTGGGGGTCATGAAAAACTGTTTTTT. This translates into CSAPGGGHEKLFF.

This clonotype appeared a few times. This rearrangement joins TRBV6-5 to TRBJ2-1; 8 nucleotides match TRBD2. Germline V lookup: CDR1 MNHEY, CDR2 SVGAGI. This CDR3 is 14 amino acids long. The V segment lost 4 bases and the J segment 5 bases; nucleotides outside the gene matches: 4. The CDR3 sequence is CASSLREVHNEQFF. CDR3 nucleotides: TGTGCCAGCAGTTTGCGGGAGGTCCACAATGAGCAGTTCTTC.

Ten or more counts support this clonotype. V and J are TRBV7-2 and TRBJ2-1; weak D call: TRBD2 (7 bases). The CDR3 consists of 15 residues. Trimming removed 3 bases from V and 6 bases from J, with 15 bases in between. CDR1 and CDR2 from the germline V gene are SGHTA and FQGNSA. CDR3 sequence reads: CASSLMSGGLNEQFF. The CDR3 DNA follows: TGTGCCAGCAGCTTGATGTCGGGGGGCCTCAATGAGCAGTTCTTC.

The V call is TRBV20-1, the J call TRBJ1-4; the match to TRBD1 covers 10 bases. Germline assignment: CDR1 DFQATT and CDR2 SNEGSKA (reference sequence). With V trimmed by 5 bases and J by 8 bases, 14 bases remained unmatched. This CDR3 is 16 amino acids long. CDR3: CSAAGTGVDQMEKLFF. The CDR3 nucleotides read TGCAGTGCTGCCGGGACAGGGGTAGATCAAATGGAAAAACTGTTTTTT.

CDR3: CASSAPYGYTF. For the CDR3, the DNA is TGTGCCAGCAGCGCCCCGTATGGCTACACCTTC. The chain employs TRBV9 and TRBJ1-2; D uncertain. The CDR3 sequence is 11 residues long. Trimming took off 3 bases at V and 5 bases at J, with 5 bases between the two ends. CDR1 is SGDLS and CDR2 is YYNGEE in the germline V gene.

The V gene is TRBV5-1, the J gene TRBJ1-1; TRBD1 might be the D (6 bases). This CDR3 spans 13 amino acids. V shed 3 bases and J shed 7 bases, with 13 bases lying between them. The germline V gene has CDR1 SGHRS and CDR2 YFSETQ. The CDR3 protein is CASSYYREGEAFF. CDR3 coding DNA: TGCGCCAGCAGCTACTACAGGGAAGGTGAAGCTTTCTTT.

The V and J genes are TRBV6-1 and TRBJ1-2, with 9 bases that match TRBD1. V gave up 6 bases and J gave up 5 bases; unmatched junction bases: 13. CDR3 size: 16 residues. CDR1 MNHNS and CDR2 SASEGT come from the germline V gene. The DNA of the CDR3 is TGTGCCAGCAGCCTAACCTCCGGGACAGGGACGTATGGCTACACCTTC. As protein: CASSLTSGTGTYGYTF.

This clonotype turned up a few times. The chain recombines TRBV20-1 with TRBJ2-3; D remains unclear. Germline CDR1 DFQATT, CDR2 SNEGSKA (reference sequence). V was trimmed by 6 bases and J by 1 base, leaving 5 bases between them. The CDR3 is made up of 11 amino acids. The CDR3, as DNA: TGCAGTGCCGATGGCACAGATACGCAGTATTTT. Residues: CSADGTDTQYF.

The gene calls are TRBV5-1 and TRBJ1-1, with 7 bases matching TRBD1. Germline CDR1 and CDR2: SGHRS and YFSETQ. The CDR3 totals 14 residues. Trimming cost V 3 bases and J 1 base; bases outside gene matches: 3. CDR3 protein: CASSWRQGNTEAFF. DNA for the CDR3: TGCGCCAGCAGCTGGCGACAGGGGAACACTGAAGCTTTCTTT.

The table lists this clonotype with a few counts. J is TRBJ2-5 and V is TRBV9, with TRBD2 matching 7 bases. V trimming: 0 bases; J trimming: 3 bases; junction bases outside the gene matches: 11. The CDR3 length is 17 residues. Germline-derived CDR1 and CDR2 are SGDLS and YYNGEE. CDR3 DNA sequence: TGTGCCAGCAGCGTAGGTTACGGGAGGACGCTAGAAGAGACCCAGTACTTC. Residues: CASSVGYGRTLEETQYF. Full variable domain (remainder filled in from reference TRBV9 and TRBJ2-5): DSGVTQTPKHLITATGQRVTLRCSPRSGDLSVYWYQQSLDQGLQFLIQYYNGEERAKGNILERFSAQQFPDLHSELNLSSLELGDSALYFCASSVGYGRTLEETQYFGPGTRLLVL.